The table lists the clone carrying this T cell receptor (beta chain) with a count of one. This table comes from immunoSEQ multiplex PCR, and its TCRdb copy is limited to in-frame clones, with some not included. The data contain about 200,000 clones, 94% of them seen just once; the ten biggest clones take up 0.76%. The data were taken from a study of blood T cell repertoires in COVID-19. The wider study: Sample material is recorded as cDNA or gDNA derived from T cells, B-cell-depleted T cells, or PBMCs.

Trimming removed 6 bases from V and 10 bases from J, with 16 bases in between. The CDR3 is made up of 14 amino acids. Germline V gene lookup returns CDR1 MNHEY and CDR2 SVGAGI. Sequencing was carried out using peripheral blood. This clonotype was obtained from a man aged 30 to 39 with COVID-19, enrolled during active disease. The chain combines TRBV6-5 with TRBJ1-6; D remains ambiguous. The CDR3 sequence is CASSFTPAFSPLHF. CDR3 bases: TGTGCCAGCAGCTTTACACCTGCTTTCTCACCCCTCCACTTT.